Sequencing of this T cell receptor beta chain was carried out in a study of cytomegalovirus exposure and HLA in healthy donors (dated by TCRdb to about 2017). Study-level background: According to an earlier analysis of 587 of the donors, some 170 million T cells yielded some 120 million unique TCR beta sequences and 250 to 350 Gb of sequence data. An early release that covered fewer than 800 HLA-typed donors contained around 330 gigabases of sequencing data and 85 million to 100 million unique TCR sequences. The genetic ancestry cluster associated with self-reported Caucasian donors included 81% of the roughly 390 genotyped donors. The aim of the study was to test whether cataloging public T cell receptors could identify signatures of past pathogen exposure. Using immunosequencing, the study profiled T cell repertoires from 640 or so subjects and related those repertoires to cytomegalovirus serostatus. A separate validation cohort of approximately 130 different subjects was used in addition to the approximately 670-subject first cohort. High-throughput TCR immunosequencing, statistical association of individual TCRs with disease status, and machine learning were combined to predict cytomegalovirus infection status. To study patterns of TCR occurrence, a later analysis re-analyzed previously published TCR beta repertoires from around 660 donors and added high-resolution HLA genotyping. In the later analysis, no new phenotypic data were used to find candidate immune exposures; instead, reliance was placed on TCR beta sequences and their occurrence across donors. An earlier analysis of a few hundred of the donors applied high-throughput TCR beta sequencing to assess whether each TCR beta V gene segment acted as functional or pseudogenic. Alongside the repertoire data, information on donor age, sex, ethnicity and CMV serostatus was compiled. In a later genetic analysis, genome-wide SNP genotypes for 398 of the 666 donors were used, and that subset was treated as a discovery cohort. Every discovery cohort repertoire had been produced on one sequencing platform. HLA typing covered class I and class II loci at four-digit resolution. The number of donors typed differed by locus, with roughly 620-640 for A, B, C, DRB1 and DQB1, over 500 for DQA1, some 570 for DPA1, and around 430 for DPB1. Because of strong linkage in the cohort, roughly 5 DR-DQ haplotypes were treated as single units for association and clustering. Among 300 to 450 genotyped donors of the cohort, an average of about 240,000 unique TCR beta nucleotide sequences were sequenced per donor, around 18% of them non-productive.

The germline V end is reduced by 3 bases and the J end by 9 bases; junction bases left unmatched: 18. From the cysteine up to the phenylalanine, the CDR3 has a length of 17 residues. The kept DNA is CDR3 alone, 51 bases in frame from the first base. Taken from the germline V gene, the CDR1 and CDR2 loops are LGHNA and YNFKEQ. The cohort was made up of 500 to 850 healthy bone marrow donors. All cohort members were sampled while nominally healthy, although unrecorded immune exposures were likely present. The donor tested CMV seronegative and was one of the 352 seronegative cohort members. Every donor gave a peripheral blood sample, and the peripheral blood mononuclear cells from that sample were used for TCR beta sequencing. Genomic DNA extraction from the blood cell samples was performed with the Qiagen DNeasy Blood Extraction Kit. Points the paper makes about the study in general: Because some donors lacked HLA typing at each locus, the association tests relied only on the typed subset. In a later analysis, several top co-occurrence clusters were reported to appear linked to parvovirus B19, influenza, CMV and Epstein-Barr virus. Some 16 rarely observed V segments, including chromosome 9 orphons, were excluded from the earlier analysis of almost 600 of the donors because counts were too low. Immune exposure information for the cohort was limited to CMV serostatus. Sequencing depth was assumed to be roughly uniform across donors in the presence/absence analyses, though that assumption may not hold. V-gene and J-gene trimming of TCR beta chains was associated with a missense DCLRE1C variant in a later genetic analysis, and the association was replicated in an independent cohort. Broadly in line with IMGT annotations, most TCR beta V segments showed up in productive rearrangements about 87% or about 30% of the time in an earlier analysis of several hundred of the donors. Because the 87-base-pair reads could not distinguish some IMGT-functional V segments, including TRBV6-2 and TRBV6-3, those segments were excluded. A cluster of highly shared sequence variants was judged likely to be a technical artifact of the sequencing pipeline. A total of 164 TCR beta chains were listed by the study as associated with cytomegalovirus. According to a later analysis, TCR association rates differed among HLA loci, with DRB1 alleles showing the most associated TCRs and HLA-C alleles showing the fewest. Compared with equally common non-associated chains, HLA-associated TCR beta chains in a later analysis were more clonally expanded and had lower generation probabilities. Strong co-occurrence of HLA alleles, especially DR and DQ, made assigning TCR associations to individual alleles difficult. Cytomegalovirus status was reported to be diagnosed by the classifier with high specificity and sensitivity in both the original and validation cohorts. It was suggested by the authors that the approach could potentially be generalized to other disease states and immunological phenotypes. According to a later analysis, most CMV-associated TCR beta chains appeared to be HLA-restricted, and the HLA associations seemed to be driven largely by CMV exposure. In this cohort, only TCR beta chains were sequenced, and detectable features were limited by the absence of alpha or paired-chain data. Three of the identified cytomegalovirus-associated TCR beta chains were confirmed in vitro to be specific for cytomegalovirus antigens. In a later genetic analysis, fewer N-insertions in productive TCRs were reported among donors in an Asian-associated ancestry cluster than the roughly 640-donor mean. Most TCR sequences were seen in very few donors, while some public TCRs were found in many individuals. Linkage disequilibrium might explain the correlated functional status among segregating V segments, but an unknown experimental factor could not be excluded. A further reported finding was that TCR beta sequences accurately predicted the HLA-A and HLA-B alleles for most subjects in the first cohort. In a later analysis, some 18,000 TCR beta sequences were associated with specific HLA alleles at a false discovery rate of 0.05.

As to this clone: Its antigen is not yet known. The record has no base qualities; no much larger clone is one base away.

Libraries came from the immunoSEQ multiplex PCR assay. The multiplex PCR relied on a mix of 60 forward primers for TCR Vbeta segments and 13 reverse primers for TCR Jbeta segments. A multiplex PCR assay on genomic DNA amplified the CDR3 region of rearranged TCR beta genes. Amplified TCR beta libraries were sequenced as 87-base-pair reads on the Illumina HiSeq System. Under the source paper's analysis protocol: Across the 500 to 850 repertoires, a later analysis counted 60 million to 90 million unique TCR beta chains, around 11 million of which were shared by at least two donors. A nearest-neighbor algorithm error-corrected the raw reads and collapsed the reads into unique sequences, merging closely related sequences to remove PCR and sequencing errors. To assign V, D and J gene segments, CDR3 sequences were aligned to IMGT reference sequences. For a sequence to be retained, at least a six-nucleotide match to both a V gene segment and a J gene segment was required. Rearrangements were classified as productive when the CDR3 lacked stop codons and remained in frame with V and J, and all other rearrangements were classified as non-productive. Following IMGT convention, CDR3 was defined as the stretch from the second conserved V-encoded cysteine up to the conserved J-encoded phenylalanine. In an earlier analysis of just under 600 of the donors, sequences lacking an unambiguous match to a single V gene segment were excluded. An earlier analysis of 550 to 650 of the donors classified V segments as functional when productive rearrangements were above 56.7% and as segregating when the standard deviation between donors was above 5%. A statistical classification framework was built to diagnose cytomegalovirus status from the catalog of TCR beta chain sequences. In a later analysis, V and J genes were assigned by comparing TCR nucleotide sequences against IMGT/GENE-DB human TR gene sequences. The TCRdist pipeline was used in a later analysis to assign CDR3 sequences and most-parsimonious VDJ recombination scenarios. In a later analysis, each TCR beta chain was defined by its CDR3 amino acid sequence together with its V-gene family, and reads lacking a unique V-gene family were excluded. In a later analysis, several hundred highly shared, low-generation-probability nucleotide sequences were removed to address suspected cross-contamination and a sequencing artifact. In a later analysis, a clonal expansion index for each public chain was calculated from normalized within-repertoire ranks of inferred template counts. In a later analysis, generation probabilities were computed with a VDJ recombination model fitted to out-of-frame rearrangements, and the resulting probabilities were checked against IGoR. In a later analysis, TCR-TCR, TCR-HLA and TCR-CMV co-occurrence was scored with hypergeometric tests, and a repertoire-size bias correction was applied to TCR pairs. To estimate false discovery rates, a later analysis permuted the HLA or CMV assignments 20 times. A later analysis grouped co-occurring TCRs with DBSCAN, adding TCRdist sequence similarity when clustering within HLA-allele-positive subsets. Co-occurrence clustering excluded repertoires with fewer than 30,000 or more than 120,000 public chains, plus five with anomalous nucleotide sharing. The immuneACCESS repertoire file appears here via TCRdb, limited to in-frame rearrangements. These files lack a portion of the clones; in checked studies, under half of the deficit traces to unresolved V genes, and the cause of the others is not known. The V and J calls and clone size are taken from that table; D and trimming were inferred from the DNA. Here the sample has 130,000 or so clones; under 75% occur a single time. The ten largest clones capture approximately 2.5% of the sample.

The sample was PBMCs. The receptor was isolated from a middle-aged woman in good health and CMV-seronegative. The chain is made from TRBV4-2 and TRBJ2-7; the central 9 bases match TRBD1. The CDR3 reads as follows: CASSHPADRDRVTGQYF. The DNA is TGTGCCAGCAGCCATCCGGCAGACCGGGACAGGGTGACAGGGCAGTACTTC.